This T cell receptor (beta chain) came from a study of T cell repertoires in cytomegalovirus infection (dated by TCRdb to about 2019). Concerning the study at large: Recently identified HLA-C-restricted CMV epitopes, whose presentation resists viral immunomodulation, were targeted by peptide stimulations together with well-studied HLA-B-restricted epitopes. Donor HLA type was relevant to the analysis, as public TCR beta signatures indicated carriage of CMV infection together with the matching HLA type.

The run used an Illumina HiSeq 1500. TCRdb reanalyzed the raw reads on its own, using fastp at Q25 for trimming and MiXCR for clone calling, and kept in-frame beta chains. Every distinct CDR3 protein forms one entry, paired with its most common genes and DNA. The sample table holds about 830,000 distinct CDR3 sequences, of which around a third were seen once. Roughly 12% of the sample belongs to the ten largest clones. Clipping removes 3 bases from V and 0 bases from J, with 15 as the unmatched junction base count. CDR3 length: 19 amino acids, cysteine to phenylalanine. The sequence is cut down to CDR3 DNA, 57 bases in frame from base 1. From the germline V gene (reference sequence), CDR1 is DFQATT and CDR2 is SNEGSKA. The study at large found these results: The ex vivo response was dominated by HLA-C-restricted CMV-specific TCR beta clonotypes, which also provided the single most frequent clonotype in two of eight donors. In both this cohort and an independent cohort of over 350 donors, the cumulative frequency of public TCR beta family members distinguished carriers of CMV infection plus the relevant HLA type.

In the paper's terms, the treatment or condition label means: in vitro stimulation with specific CMV peptide epitopes to enrich CMV-specific T cells. As to this clonotype: The clone's antigen remains unknown. Base qualities were left out, and no much larger clone turns up one base away.

Sequenced here: cultured CD8+ T cells from PBMCs, sampled from culture after CMV antigen stimulation. The sequence joins TRBV20-1 to TRBJ2-5; 11 central bases correspond to TRBD2. The TCR sequence derives from a human donor in good health (CMV status not recorded). Some clones in this sample may be carry-over from other donors' samples. CDR3 sequence: CSARPGASGGIPYQETQYF. The base sequence is TGCAGTGCTAGGCCAGGAGCTAGCGGGGGGATCCCGTACCAAGAGACCCAGTACTTC.